This T cell receptor beta chain is from a study of shared T cell receptors in the human thymus. This CDR3 region has 18 residues. Germline V CDR1 and CDR2: MNHEY, SMNVEV (reference sequence). Deletions cut 5 bases from V and 5 bases from J, with 24 bases between. Assay used: immunoSEQ multiplex PCR; TCRdb lists only in-frame clones, some missing. The sample gives hundreds of thousands of clones, roughly 90% of which show up once; approximately 0.01% is in the top ten. The same specimen was also included in a second study, on human thymus T cells. Per that paper: Healthy Finnish infants undergoing corrective surgery for congenital heart defects were used as donors. The thymus tissue came from resections taken during corrective heart surgery. Reports from related research described highly overlapping thymic repertoires among unrelated individuals.

The sample was thymocytes. This clonotype was sampled from a boy under two years old with a congenital heart defect. The chain joins TRBV27 to TRBJ2-2; TRBD2 is a possible D gene (6 bases). CDR3 nucleotide sequence: TGTGCCAGCAGTGCACTCCACGGGCCTCGGAGGGAAACCGGGGAGCTGTTTTTT. Translation gives CASSALHGPRRETGELFF.